This TCR beta chain stems from a study of cytotoxic CD8 clonotypes in ibrutinib-treated CLL. Whole-study results and caveats: Treatment saw public clonotypes, which were uncommon, either contract or stay stable.

Produced via immunoSEQ multiplex PCR; TCRdb's table is partial and in-frame only. The sample records about 310,000 clones, 70% to 80% being singletons. Points on this clone: Its antigen remains unidentified.

Trimming stripped 0 bases from V and 7 bases from J, with 7 bases between. The CDR3 is 13 amino acids. Germline V gives CDR1 MRHNA, CDR2 SNTAGT. This chain connects TRBV6-4 to TRBJ1-5; D gene ambiguous. The sequence was collected from a human donor with chronic lymphocytic leukemia. Sequencing was performed on PBMCs, taken before ibrutinib treatment. CDR3 bases: TGTGCCAGCAGTGACTCGATGGGGCAGCCCCAGCATTTT. It yields the protein CASSDSMGQPQHF.